The TCR beta chain under discussion was sequenced for a study of blood T cell repertoires in COVID-19. Germline-derived CDR1 and CDR2 are MNHEY and SVGEGT. The CDR3 is 17 residues long. The V and J ends lost 2 bases and 2 bases respectively, with 17 bases between them. Produced via immunoSEQ multiplex PCR; TCRdb's table is partial and in-frame only. The data show some 100,000 clones, 81% seen once. The sequenced material came from peripheral blood. This clonotype originated in a man aged 60 to 75 with acute or convalescent COVID-19. The chain links TRBV6-2 or TRBV6-3 to TRBJ2-3, with a weak D call TRBD2 (6 bases). CDR3 protein: CASSYRPGGGNTDTQYF. CDR3 coding DNA: TGTGCCAGCAGTTACCGTCCCGGGGGTGGTAACACAGATACGCAGTATTTT.